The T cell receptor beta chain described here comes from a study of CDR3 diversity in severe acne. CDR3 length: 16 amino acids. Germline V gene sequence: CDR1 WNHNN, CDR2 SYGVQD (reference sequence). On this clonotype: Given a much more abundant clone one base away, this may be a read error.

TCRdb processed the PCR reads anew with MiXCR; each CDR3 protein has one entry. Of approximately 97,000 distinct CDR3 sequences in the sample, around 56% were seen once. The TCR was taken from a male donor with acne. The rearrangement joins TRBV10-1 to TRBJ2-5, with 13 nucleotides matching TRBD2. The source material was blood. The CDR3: CASSSGTSGTQETQDF. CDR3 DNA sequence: TGCGCCAGCAGTTCCGGGACTAGCGGGACCCAAGAGACCCAGGACTTC.